The clone carrying this T cell receptor (beta chain) has just a few counts. One entry per CDR3 protein results from TCRdb running MiXCR on the 5' RACE reads. The sample records over 250,000 distinct CDR3 sequences, around 4.9% being singletons. The CDR3 has 13 amino acids. Trimming stripped 4 bases from V and 7 bases from J, with 13 bases between. The source of the sample is a study of T cells after yellow fever vaccination. This clonotype was obtained from a man between 18 and 35 years old who received the YFV17D yellow fever vaccine. Material: CD4+ T cells sorted from PBMCs, obtained on the day of the yellow fever booster vaccination. The rearrangement joins TRBV12-3 or TRBV12-4 to TRBJ1-2; a possible D gene is TRBD1 (5 bases). CDR3 DNA sequence: TGTGCCAGCAGTTCCCCCTGGACAAGTGGCTACACCTTC. This codes for CASSSPWTSGYTF.